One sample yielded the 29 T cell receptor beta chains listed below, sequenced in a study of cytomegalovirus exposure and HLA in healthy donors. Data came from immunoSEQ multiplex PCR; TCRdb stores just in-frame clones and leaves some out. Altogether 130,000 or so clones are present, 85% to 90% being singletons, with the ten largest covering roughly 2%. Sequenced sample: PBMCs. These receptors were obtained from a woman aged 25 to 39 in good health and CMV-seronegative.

The CDR3 nucleotides are TGCGCCAGCAGCTTGAAACCCGGACAAGTTAATTCACCCCTCCACTTT. It encodes CASSLKPGQVNSPLHF. V and J are TRBV5-1 and TRBJ1-6, with a possible D match to TRBD1 (5 bases). Trimming shortened V by 1 base and J by 6 bases, and 14 bases separated the two germline ends. Germline V lookup: CDR1 SGHRS, CDR2 YFSETQ. The CDR3 sequence is 16 residues long.

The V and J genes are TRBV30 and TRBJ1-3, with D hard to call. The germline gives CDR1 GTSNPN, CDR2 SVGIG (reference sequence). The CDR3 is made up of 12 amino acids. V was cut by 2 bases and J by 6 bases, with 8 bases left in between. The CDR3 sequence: CAWSNWANTIYF. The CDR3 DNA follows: TGTGCCTGGAGTAATTGGGCAAACACCATATATTTT.

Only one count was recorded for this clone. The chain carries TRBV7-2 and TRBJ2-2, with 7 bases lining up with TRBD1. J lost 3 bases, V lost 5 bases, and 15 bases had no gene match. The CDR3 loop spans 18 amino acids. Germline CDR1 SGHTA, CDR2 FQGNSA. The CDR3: CASSPSLTFTGDTGELFF. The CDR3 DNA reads TGTGCCAGCAGCCCGAGTCTAACCTTTACAGGGGACACCGGGGAGCTGTTTTTT.

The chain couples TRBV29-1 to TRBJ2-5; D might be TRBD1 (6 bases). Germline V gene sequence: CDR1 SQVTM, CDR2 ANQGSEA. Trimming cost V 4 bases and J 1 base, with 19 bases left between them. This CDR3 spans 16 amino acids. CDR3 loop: CSVAGSGERSQETQYF. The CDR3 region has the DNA TGCAGCGTTGCCGGCTCAGGGGAGAGAAGCCAAGAGACCCAGTACTTC.

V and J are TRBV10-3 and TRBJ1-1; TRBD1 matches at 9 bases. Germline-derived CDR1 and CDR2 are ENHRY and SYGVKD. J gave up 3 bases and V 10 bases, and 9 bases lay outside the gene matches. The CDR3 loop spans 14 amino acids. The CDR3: CATAARDRDTEAFF. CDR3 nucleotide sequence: TGTGCCACCGCGGCAAGGGACAGGGACACTGAAGCTTTCTTT.

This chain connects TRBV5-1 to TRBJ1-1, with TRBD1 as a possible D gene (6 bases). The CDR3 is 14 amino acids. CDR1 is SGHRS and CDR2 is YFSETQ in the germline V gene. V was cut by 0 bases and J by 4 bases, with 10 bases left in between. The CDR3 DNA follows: TGCGCCAGCAGCTTGGGGCGGACAGCCACTGAAGCTTTCTTT. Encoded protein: CASSLGRTATEAFF.

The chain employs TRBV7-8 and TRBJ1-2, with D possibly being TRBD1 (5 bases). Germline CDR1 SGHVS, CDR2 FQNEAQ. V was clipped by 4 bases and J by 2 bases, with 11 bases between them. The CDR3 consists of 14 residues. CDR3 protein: CASSWGRQNYGYTF. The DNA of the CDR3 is TGTGCCAGCAGCTGGGGTAGACAGAACTATGGCTACACCTTC.

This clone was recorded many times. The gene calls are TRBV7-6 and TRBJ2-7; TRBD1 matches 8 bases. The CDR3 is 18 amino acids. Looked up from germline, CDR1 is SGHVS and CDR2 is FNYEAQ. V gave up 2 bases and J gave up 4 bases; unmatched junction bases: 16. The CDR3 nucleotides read TGTGCCAGCAGCTTATTCCCCCCCGAACAGGGGGTAAGATACGAGCAGTACTTC. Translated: CASSLFPPEQGVRYEQYF.

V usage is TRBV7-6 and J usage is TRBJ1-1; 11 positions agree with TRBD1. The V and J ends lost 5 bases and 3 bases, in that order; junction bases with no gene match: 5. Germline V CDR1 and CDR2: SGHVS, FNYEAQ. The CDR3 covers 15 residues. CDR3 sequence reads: CASSLGQGADTEAFF. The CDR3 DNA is TGTGCCAGCAGCCTCGGACAGGGGGCGGACACTGAAGCTTTCTTT. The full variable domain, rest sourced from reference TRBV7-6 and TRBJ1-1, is GAGVSQSPRYKVTKRGQDVALRCDPISGHVSLYWYRQALGQGPEFLTYFNYEAQQDKSGLPNDRFSAERPEGSISTLTIQRTEQRDSAMYRCASSLGQGADTEAFFGQGTRLTVV.

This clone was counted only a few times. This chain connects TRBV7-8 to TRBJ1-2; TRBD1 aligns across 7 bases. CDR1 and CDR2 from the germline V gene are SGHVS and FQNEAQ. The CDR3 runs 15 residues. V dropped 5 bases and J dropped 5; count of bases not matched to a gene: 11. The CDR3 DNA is TGTGCCAGCAGCGGGCCCCGGGACAGAAAATATGGCTACACCTTC. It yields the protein CASSGPRDRKYGYTF. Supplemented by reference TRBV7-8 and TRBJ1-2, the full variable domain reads GAGVSQSPRYKVAKRGQDVALRCDPISGHVSLFWYQQALGQGPEFLTYFQNEAQLDKSGLPSDRFFAERPEGSVSTLKIQRTQQEDSAVYLCASSGPRDRKYGYTFGSGTRLTVV.

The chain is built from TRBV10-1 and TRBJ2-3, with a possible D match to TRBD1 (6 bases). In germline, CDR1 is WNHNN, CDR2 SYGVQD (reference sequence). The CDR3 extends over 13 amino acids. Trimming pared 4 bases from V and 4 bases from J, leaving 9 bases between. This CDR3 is CASSGGPADTQYF. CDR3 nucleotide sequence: TGCGCCAGCAGTGGGGGGCCGGCAGATACGCAGTATTTT.

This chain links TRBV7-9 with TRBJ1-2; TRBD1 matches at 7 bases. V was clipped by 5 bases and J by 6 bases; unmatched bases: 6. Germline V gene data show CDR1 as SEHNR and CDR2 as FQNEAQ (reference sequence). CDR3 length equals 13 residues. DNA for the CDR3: TGTGCCAGCAGCCTTGGACAGGCCGATGGCTACACCTTC. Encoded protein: CASSLGQADGYTF. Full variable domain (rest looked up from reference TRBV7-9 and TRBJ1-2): DTGVSQNPRHKITKRGQNVTFRCDPISEHNRLYWYRQTLGQGPEFLTYFQNEAQLEKSRLLSDRFSAERPKGSFSTLEIQRTEQGDSAMYLCASSLGQADGYTFGSGTRLTVV.

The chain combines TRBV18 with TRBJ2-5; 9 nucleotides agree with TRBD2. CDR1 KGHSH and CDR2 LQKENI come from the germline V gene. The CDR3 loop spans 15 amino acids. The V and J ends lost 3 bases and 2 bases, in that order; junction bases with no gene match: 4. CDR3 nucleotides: TGTGCCAGCTCACCTAGTCTAGCGGGGCAAGAGACCCAGTACTTC. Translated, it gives CASSPSLAGQETQYF. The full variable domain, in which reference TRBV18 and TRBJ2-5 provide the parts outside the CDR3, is NAGVMQNPRHLVRRRGQEARLRCSPMKGHSHVYWYRQLPEEGLKFMVYLQKENIIDESGMPKERFSAEFPKEGPSILRIQQVVRGDSAAYFCASSPSLAGQETQYFGPGTRLLVL.

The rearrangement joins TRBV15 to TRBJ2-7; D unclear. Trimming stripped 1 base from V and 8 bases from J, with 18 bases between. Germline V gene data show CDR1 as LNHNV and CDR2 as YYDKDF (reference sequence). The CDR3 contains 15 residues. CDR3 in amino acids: CATSRGARQFTQQYF. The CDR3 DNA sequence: TGTGCCACCAGCAGAGGGGCTCGCCAATTTACGCAGCAGTACTTC.

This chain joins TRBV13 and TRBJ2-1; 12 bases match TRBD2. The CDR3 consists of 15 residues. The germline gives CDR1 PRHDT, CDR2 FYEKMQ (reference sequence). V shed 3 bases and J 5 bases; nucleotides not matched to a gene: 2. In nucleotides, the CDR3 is TGTGCCAGCAGCTTTCTAGCGGGGGGGAACAATGAGCAGTTCTTC. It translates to CASSFLAGGNNEQFF.

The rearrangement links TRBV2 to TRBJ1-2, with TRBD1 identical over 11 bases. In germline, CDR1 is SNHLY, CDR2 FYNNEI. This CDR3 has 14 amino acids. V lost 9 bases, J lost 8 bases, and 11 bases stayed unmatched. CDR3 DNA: TGTGCCAGTGTGGACAGGGGGCGTTTGCAGGGCTACACCTTC. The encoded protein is CASVDRGRLQGYTF.

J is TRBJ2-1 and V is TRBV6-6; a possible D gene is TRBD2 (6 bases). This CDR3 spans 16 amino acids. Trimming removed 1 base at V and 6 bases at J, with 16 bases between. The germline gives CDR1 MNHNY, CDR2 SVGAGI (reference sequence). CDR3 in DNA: TGTGCCAGCAGTTACTTGGCGGGGAGGCCCACCAATGAGCAGTTCTTC. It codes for CASSYLAGRPTNEQFF.

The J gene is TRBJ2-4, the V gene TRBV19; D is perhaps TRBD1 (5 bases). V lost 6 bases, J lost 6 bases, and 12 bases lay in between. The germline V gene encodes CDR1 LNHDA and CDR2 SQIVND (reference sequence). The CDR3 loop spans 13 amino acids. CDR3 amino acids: CASRGPGRNIQYF. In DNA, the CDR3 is TGTGCCAGTAGGGGGCCCGGACGAAACATTCAGTACTTC.

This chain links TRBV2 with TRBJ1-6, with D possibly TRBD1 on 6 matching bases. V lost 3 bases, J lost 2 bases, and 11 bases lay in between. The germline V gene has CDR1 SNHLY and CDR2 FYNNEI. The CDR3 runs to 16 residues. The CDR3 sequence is CASSDSPGAYNSPLHF. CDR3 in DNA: TGTGCCAGCAGTGATTCCCCAGGGGCCTATAATTCACCCCTCCACTTT.

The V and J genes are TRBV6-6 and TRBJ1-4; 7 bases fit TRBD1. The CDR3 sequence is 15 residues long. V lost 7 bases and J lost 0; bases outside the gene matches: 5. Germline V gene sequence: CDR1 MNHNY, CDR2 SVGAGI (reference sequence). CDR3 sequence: CASTQGGSTNEKLFF. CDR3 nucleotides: TGTGCCAGCACCCAGGGGGGATCAACTAATGAAAAACTGTTTTTT.

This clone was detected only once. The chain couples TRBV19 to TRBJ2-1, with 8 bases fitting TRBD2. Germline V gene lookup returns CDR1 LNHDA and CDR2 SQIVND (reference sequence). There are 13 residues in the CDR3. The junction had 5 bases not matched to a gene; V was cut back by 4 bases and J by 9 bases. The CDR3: CASSNGGALEQFF. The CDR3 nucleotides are TGTGCCAGTAGTAACGGGGGGGCACTTGAGCAGTTCTTC.

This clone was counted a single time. The CDR3 region is CASSYLTEDGYTF. CDR3 DNA: TGTGCCAGCAGTTATTTGACTGAAGATGGCTACACCTTC. The V and J genes are TRBV6-5 and TRBJ1-2; D uncertain. This CDR3 spans 13 amino acids. V lost 3 bases and J 6 bases, leaving 11 bases between the germline ends. Germline V gene data show CDR1 as MNHEY and CDR2 as SVGAGI.

The CDR3 reads CASSSQTGDYGYTF. CDR3 DNA: TGTGCCAGCAGTTCCCAGACAGGGGACTATGGCTACACCTTC. The chain combines TRBV6-5 with TRBJ1-2; 8 positions agree with TRBD1. From germline, CDR1 is MNHEY and CDR2 SVGAGI. Trimming cost V 4 bases and J 3 bases; bases outside gene matches: 4. The CDR3 contains 14 residues.

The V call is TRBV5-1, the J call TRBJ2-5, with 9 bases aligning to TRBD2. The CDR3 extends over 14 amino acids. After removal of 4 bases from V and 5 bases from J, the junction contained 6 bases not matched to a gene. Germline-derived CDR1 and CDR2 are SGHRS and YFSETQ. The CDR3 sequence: CASSPIAGVETQYF. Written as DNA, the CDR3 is TGCGCCAGCAGCCCAATAGCGGGGGTTGAGACCCAGTACTTC.

This chain's CDR3 is CASSPQAGYGYTF. As DNA, the CDR3 is TGTGCCAGTAGCCCGCAGGCTGGCTATGGCTACACCTTC. The chain joins TRBV19 to TRBJ1-2; D uncertain. V lost 6 bases, J lost 4 bases, and 12 bases lay in between. Germline V CDR1 and CDR2: LNHDA, SQIVND (reference sequence). The CDR3 is made up of 13 amino acids. Filled out from reference TRBV19 and TRBJ1-2, the complete variable domain reads DGGITQSPKYLFRKEGQNVTLSCEQNLNHDAMYWYRQDPGQGLRLIYYSQIVNDFQKGDIAEGYSVSREKKESFPLTVTSAQKNPTAFYLCASSPQAGYGYTFGSGTRLTVV.

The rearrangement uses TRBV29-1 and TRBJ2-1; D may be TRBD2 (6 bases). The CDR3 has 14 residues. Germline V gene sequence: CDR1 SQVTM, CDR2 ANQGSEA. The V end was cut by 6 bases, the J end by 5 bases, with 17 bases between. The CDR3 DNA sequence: TGCAGCGTCTGGACGGCTAGCGAACACAATGAGCAGTTCTTC. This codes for CSVWTASEHNEQFF.

CDR3 DNA sequence: TGTGCCAGCAACCCGGGACAGACGACCGGGGAGCTGTTTTTT. Residues: CASNPGQTTGELFF. This rearrangement joins TRBV2 to TRBJ2-2, with TRBD1 identical over 7 bases. This CDR3 spans 14 amino acids. CDR1 is SNHLY and CDR2 is FYNNEI in the germline V gene. V lost 7 bases to trimming and J lost 5 bases; unmatched junction nucleotides: 7.

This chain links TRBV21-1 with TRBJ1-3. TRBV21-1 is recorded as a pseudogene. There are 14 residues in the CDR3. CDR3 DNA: TGTGCCAGCAGCAAAGTACACGGGAGGAACACCATATATTTT. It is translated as CASSKVHGRNTIYF.

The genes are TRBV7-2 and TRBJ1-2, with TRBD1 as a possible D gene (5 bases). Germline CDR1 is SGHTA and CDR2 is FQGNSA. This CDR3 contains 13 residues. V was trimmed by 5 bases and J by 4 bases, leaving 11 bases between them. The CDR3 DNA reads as TGTGCCAGCAGCCCGCTCCAGGGCTATGGCTACACCTTC. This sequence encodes CASSPLQGYGYTF. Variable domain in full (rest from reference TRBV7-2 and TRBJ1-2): GAGVSQSPSNKVTEKGKDVELRCDPISGHTALYWYRQSLGQGLEFLIYFQGNSAPDKSGLPSDRFSAERTGGSVSTLTIQRTQQEDSAVYLCASSPLQGYGYTFGSGTRLTVV.